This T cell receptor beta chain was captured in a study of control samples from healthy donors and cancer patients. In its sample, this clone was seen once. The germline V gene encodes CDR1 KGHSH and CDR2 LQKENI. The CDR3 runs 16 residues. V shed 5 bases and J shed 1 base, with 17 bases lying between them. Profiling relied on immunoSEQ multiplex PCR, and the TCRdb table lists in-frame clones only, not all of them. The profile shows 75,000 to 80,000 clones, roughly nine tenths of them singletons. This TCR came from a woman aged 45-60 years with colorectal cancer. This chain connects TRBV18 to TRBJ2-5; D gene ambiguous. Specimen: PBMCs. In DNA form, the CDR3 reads TGTGCCAGCTCAGCTCAACAGAGACGTAGCCAAGAGACCCAGTACTTC. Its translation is CASSAQQRRSQETQYF. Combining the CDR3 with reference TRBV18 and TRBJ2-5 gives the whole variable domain NAGVMQNPRHLVRRRGQEARLRCSPMKGHSHVYWYRQLPEEGLKFMVYLQKENIIDESGMPKERFSAEFPKEGPSILRIQQVVRGDSAAYFCASSAQQRRSQETQYFGPGTRLLVL.